The rows below give T cell receptor beta chains drawn from one sample of a study of T-cell reconstitution after alpha-beta-depleted transplantation in children. TCRdb re-analysed the PCR reads in MiXCR, keeping a single row per CDR3 protein. The data show roughly 590,000 distinct CDR3 sequences, 15% to 20% seen once. The source was PBMCs from the stem cell graft donor, collected from the stem cell graft. The receptors were gathered from a human donor who donated a stem cell graft to a child with acute myeloid leukemia. Each CDR3 is given with its conserved first and last residue. D genes are given only for firm matches. Not all rows give a size; the values are once, few, many and, for expanded clones, a class.

D gene: TRBD1; clone size: few; J gene: TRBJ2-2; V gene: TRBV18; CDR3 DNA: TGTGCCAGCTCACCACGGACAGGGCCCAGCACCGGGGAGCTGTTTTTT; CDR3 protein: CASSPRTGPSTGELFF
D gene: -; clone size: many; J gene: TRBJ1-6; V gene: TRBV7-2; CDR3 DNA: TGTGCCAGCACCGTAGGGGGATATTCACCCCTCCACTTT; CDR3 protein: CASTVGGYSPLHF
D gene: -; clone size: many; J gene: TRBJ2-5; V gene: TRBV9; CDR3 DNA: TGTGCCAGCAGCGTAGGGGGGAGCGGAGAGACCCAGTACTTC; CDR3 protein: CASSVGGSGETQYF
D gene: TRBD2; clone size: -; J gene: TRBJ2-3; V gene: TRBV7-2; CDR3 DNA: TGTGCCAGCAGCCCTGGACTAGCGGGGGCCACAGATACGCAGTATTTT; CDR3 protein: CASSPGLAGATDTQYF
D gene: TRBD1; clone size: many; J gene: TRBJ2-1; V gene: TRBV20-1; CDR3 DNA: TGCAGTGCTTCGAGGGGGCCCTCCTACAATGAGCAGTTCTTC; CDR3 protein: CSASRGPSYNEQFF
D gene: -; clone size: -; J gene: TRBJ1-5; V gene: TRBV7-9; CDR3 DNA: TGTGCCAGCAGCCCCCCGAATAGCAATCAGCCCCAGCATTTT; CDR3 protein: CASSPPNSNQPQHF
D gene: -; clone size: many; J gene: TRBJ2-1; V gene: TRBV7-2; CDR3 DNA: TGTGCCAGCAGCTTAAACCAGCAATACAATGAGCAGTTCTTC; CDR3 protein: CASSLNQQYNEQFF
D gene: -; clone size: many; J gene: TRBJ2-7; V gene: TRBV14; CDR3 DNA: TGTGCCAGCAGCCAAGAGCAGGTCCCCTACGAGCAGTACTTC; CDR3 protein: CASSQEQVPYEQYF
D gene: -; clone size: many; J gene: TRBJ1-6; V gene: TRBV27; CDR3 DNA: TGTGCCAGCAGTTTATGGGATCAAAGTTCACCCCTCCACTTT; CDR3 protein: CASSLWDQSSPLHF
D gene: -; clone size: many; J gene: TRBJ2-7; V gene: TRBV5-6; CDR3 DNA: TGTGCCAGCAGCTTGGGACAGGCCGAGCAGTACTTC; CDR3 protein: CASSLGQAEQYF
D gene: -; clone size: few; J gene: TRBJ1-5; V gene: TRBV24-1; CDR3 DNA: TGTGCCACCAGTGATGCCGGCAGTGGCAATCAGCCCCAGCATTTT; CDR3 protein: CATSDAGSGNQPQHF
D gene: -; clone size: few; J gene: TRBJ2-6; V gene: TRBV6-1; CDR3 DNA: TGTGCCAGCAGACCAGGGGATAGTTGGGCTGGGGCCAACGTCCTGACTTTC; CDR3 protein: CASRPGDSWAGANVLTF
D gene: -; clone size: -; J gene: TRBJ2-3; V gene: TRBV5-1; CDR3 DNA: TGCGCCAGCAGCTTGATTGGGGGGGCCCCAGATACGCAGTATTTT; CDR3 protein: CASSLIGGAPDTQYF
D gene: -; clone size: many; J gene: TRBJ1-6; V gene: TRBV27; CDR3 DNA: TGTGCCAGCAGTTTAAATGGGGGCCCTTCACCCCTCCACTTT; CDR3 protein: CASSLNGGPSPLHF
D gene: -; clone size: -; J gene: TRBJ2-6; V gene: TRBV5-1; CDR3 DNA: TGCGCCAGCAGCTTGGGAGCGGACAGCCGATCTGGGGCCAACGTCCTGACTTTC; CDR3 protein: CASSLGADSRSGANVLTF
D gene: -; clone size: -; J gene: TRBJ1-5; V gene: TRBV11-2; CDR3 DNA: TGTGCCAGCAGCTTAGATATCGCAGGTCCCAATCAGCCCCAGCATTTT; CDR3 protein: CASSLDIAGPNQPQHF
D gene: -; clone size: many; J gene: TRBJ2-3; V gene: TRBV29-1; CDR3 DNA: TGCAGCGTTGAAGACATCACCAGGGGTGGAGATACGCAGTATTTT; CDR3 protein: CSVEDITRGGDTQYF
D gene: TRBD1; clone size: -; J gene: TRBJ1-2; V gene: TRBV20-1; CDR3 DNA: TGCAGTGCTATAGTAATCCCGACAGGGAAGGACTATGGCTACACCTTC; CDR3 protein: CSAIVIPTGKDYGYTF
D gene: -; clone size: -; J gene: TRBJ1-3; V gene: TRBV5-6; CDR3 DNA: TGTGCCAGCAGCTTGGAACACAGCCTTCTTGGAAACACCATATATTTT; CDR3 protein: CASSLEHSLLGNTIYF
D gene: TRBD2; clone size: -; J gene: TRBJ2-1; V gene: TRBV10-3; CDR3 DNA: TGTGCCATCAAAGGGACTAGCGCCTCCAATGACCAGTTCTTC; CDR3 protein: CAIKGTSASNDQFF
D gene: -; clone size: -; J gene: TRBJ2-6; V gene: TRBV5-1; CDR3 DNA: TGCGCCAGCAGCTTGGTTCCCTCTGGGGCCAACGTCCTGACTTTC; CDR3 protein: CASSLVPSGANVLTF
D gene: -; clone size: many; J gene: TRBJ2-5; V gene: TRBV20-1; CDR3 DNA: TGCAGTGCTAGGGGGATACATAAAGAGACCCAGTACTTC; CDR3 protein: CSARGIHKETQYF